This note documents a single T cell receptor beta chain sequence. The antigen remains unidentified. Clones were read by immunoSEQ multiplex PCR, and TCRdb kept only the in-frame ones, dropping some. Of roughly 2,000,000 clones in the sample, about 94% were seen once. Only CD45RO-negative cells positively selected for CCR7 counted as naive CD8 cells, so terminally differentiated effector memory CD45RA+ cells were excluded. This sample is part of a study of shared clonotypes between healthy human individuals. Looking at the study overall: Serving as donors were two women and a few men, whose ages spanned 18 to 49. Each donor's CD4 naive and CD4 memory cells filled three plates apiece, CD8 naive two, and CD8 memory one.

Trimming took 3 bases from V and 4 from J, leaving 9 bases between them. CDR3 length equals 13 residues. Per germline, CDR1 SGHDN and CDR2 FVKESK. Study-level points and caveats: Limitation of the genetic and exposure-history diversity represented came from the few donors. Non-shared clonotypes were found to have lower generation probabilities than the clonotypes that were shared by all four of the sorted-subset donors.

This chain joins TRBV14 and TRBJ1-1; D might be TRBD1 (5 bases). The sequencing sample was made of naive CD8+ T cells from PBMCs. This sequence originates from a man between 18 and 35 years old in good health. Some clones in this sample may be carry-over from other donors' samples. CDR3 amino acids: CASSHWGTTEAFF. CDR3 nucleotide sequence: TGTGCCAGCAGCCATTGGGGGACCACTGAAGCTTTCTTT. Based on the CDR3 plus reference TRBV14 and TRBJ1-1, the full variable domain is EAGVTQFPSHSVIEKGQTVTLRCDPISGHDNLYWYRRVMGKEIKFLLHFVKESKQDESGMPNNRFLAERTGGTYSTLKVQPAELEDSGVYFCASSHWGTTEAFFGQGTRLTVV.